This TCR beta chain was sequenced in a study of cytomegalovirus exposure and HLA in healthy donors. Only in-frame clones appear in the TCRdb table, and some are missing; sequencing was by immunoSEQ multiplex PCR. The repertoire holds about 360,000 clones, roughly 85% seen once, with about 0.8% in the top ten. Trimming removed 6 bases at V and 4 bases at J, with 22 bases between. Germline loops: CDR1 ENHRY, CDR2 SYGVKD. The CDR3 consists of 16 residues. Material for sequencing was PBMCs. The chain has TRBV10-3 and TRBJ2-7; possibly TRBD2 for D (7 bases). The sequence was collected from a woman between 18 and 30 years old in good health and CMV-seronegative. The CDR3 DNA sequence: TGTGCCATCAGGCAAACGGGGGGCGGGAGTAGGTACGAGCAGTACTTC. Translating it yields CAIRQTGGGSRYEQYF.